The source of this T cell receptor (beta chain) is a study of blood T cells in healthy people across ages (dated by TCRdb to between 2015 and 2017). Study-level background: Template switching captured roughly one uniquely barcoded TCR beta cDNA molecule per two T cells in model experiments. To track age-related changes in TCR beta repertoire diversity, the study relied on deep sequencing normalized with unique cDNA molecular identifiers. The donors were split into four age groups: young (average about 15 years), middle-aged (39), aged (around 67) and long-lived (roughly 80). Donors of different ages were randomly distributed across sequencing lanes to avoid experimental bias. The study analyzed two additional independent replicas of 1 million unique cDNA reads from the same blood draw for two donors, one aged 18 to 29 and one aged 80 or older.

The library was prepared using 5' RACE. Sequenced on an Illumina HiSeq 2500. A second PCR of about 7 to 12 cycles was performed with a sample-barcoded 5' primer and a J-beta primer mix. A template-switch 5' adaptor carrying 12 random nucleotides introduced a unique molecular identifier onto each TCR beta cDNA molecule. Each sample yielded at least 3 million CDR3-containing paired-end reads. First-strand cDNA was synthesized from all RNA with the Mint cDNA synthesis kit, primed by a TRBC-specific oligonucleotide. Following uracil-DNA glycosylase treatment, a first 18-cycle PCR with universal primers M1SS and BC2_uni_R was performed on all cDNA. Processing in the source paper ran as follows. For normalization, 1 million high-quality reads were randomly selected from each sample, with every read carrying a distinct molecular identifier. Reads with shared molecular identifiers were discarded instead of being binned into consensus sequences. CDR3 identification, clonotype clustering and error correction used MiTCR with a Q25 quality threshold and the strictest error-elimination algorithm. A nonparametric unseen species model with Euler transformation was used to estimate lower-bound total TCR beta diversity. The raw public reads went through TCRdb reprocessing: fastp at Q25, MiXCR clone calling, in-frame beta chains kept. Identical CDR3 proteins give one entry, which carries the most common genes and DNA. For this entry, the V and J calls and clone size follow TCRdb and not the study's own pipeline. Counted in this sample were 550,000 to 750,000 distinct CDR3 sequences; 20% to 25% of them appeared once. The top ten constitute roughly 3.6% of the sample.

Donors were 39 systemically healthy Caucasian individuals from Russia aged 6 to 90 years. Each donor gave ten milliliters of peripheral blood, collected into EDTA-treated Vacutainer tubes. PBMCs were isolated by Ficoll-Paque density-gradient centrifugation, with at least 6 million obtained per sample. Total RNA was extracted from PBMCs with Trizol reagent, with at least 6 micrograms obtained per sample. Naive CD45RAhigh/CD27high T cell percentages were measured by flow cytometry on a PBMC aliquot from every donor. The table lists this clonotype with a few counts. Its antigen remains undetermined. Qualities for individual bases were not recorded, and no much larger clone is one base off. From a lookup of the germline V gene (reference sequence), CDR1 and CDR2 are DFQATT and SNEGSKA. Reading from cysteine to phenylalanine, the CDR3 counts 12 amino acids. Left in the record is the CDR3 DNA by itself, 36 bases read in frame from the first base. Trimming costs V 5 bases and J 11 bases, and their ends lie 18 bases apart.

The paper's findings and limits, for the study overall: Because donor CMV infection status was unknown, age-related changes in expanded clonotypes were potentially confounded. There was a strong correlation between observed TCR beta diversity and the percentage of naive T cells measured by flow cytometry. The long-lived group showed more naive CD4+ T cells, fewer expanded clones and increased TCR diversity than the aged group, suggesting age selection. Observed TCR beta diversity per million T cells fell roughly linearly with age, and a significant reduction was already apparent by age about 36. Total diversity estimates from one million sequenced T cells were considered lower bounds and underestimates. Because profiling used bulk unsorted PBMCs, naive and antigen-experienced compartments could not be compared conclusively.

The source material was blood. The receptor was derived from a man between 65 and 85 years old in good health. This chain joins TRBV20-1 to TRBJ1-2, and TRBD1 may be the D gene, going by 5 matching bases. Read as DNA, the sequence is TGCAGTGCTCTTCCGGGACCCACTTTGTACACCTTC. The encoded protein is CSALPGPTLYTF.